One and the same sample provided the 20 T cell receptor beta chains below, sequenced in a study of CD8 T cells in ankylosing spondylitis. TCRdb recomputed calls from the 5' RACE reads with MiXCR, one row per CDR3 protein. The sample contains about 360,000 distinct CDR3 sequences, 20% to 25% of which appear only once. The source material was blood, either unsorted or a sorted T cell fraction (not recorded which). The receptors shown here come from a male donor with ankylosing spondylitis or in good health (not recorded which).

The gene calls are TRBV12-3 or TRBV12-4 and TRBJ2-7; the D gene is possibly TRBD2 (7 bases). Trimming shortened V by 5 bases and J by 6 bases, and 20 bases separated the two germline ends. This CDR3 comprises 15 residues. The CDR3 DNA follows: TGTGCCAGCAGTCCCGCCGCGGGGGCAGGAGGCGAGCAGTACTTC. This codes for CASSPAAGAGGEQYF.

The chain recombines TRBV13 with TRBJ2-5, with 9 bases aligning to TRBD1. The J segment lost 5 bases and the V segment lost 5 bases, leaving 6 bases of the junction unmatched. This CDR3 spans 14 amino acids. Per the germline V gene, CDR1 is PRHDT and CDR2 is FYEKMQ (reference sequence). As DNA, the CDR3 is TGTGCCAGCAGCCAGGGGACAGGGTATGAGACCCAGTACTTC. Translated, it gives CASSQGTGYETQYF.

The chain combines TRBV27 with TRBJ2-7, with D tentatively TRBD2 (6 bases). V lost 5 bases, J lost 2 bases, and 16 bases lay in between. CDR1 and CDR2 from the germline V gene are MNHEY and SMNVEV (reference sequence). The CDR3 contains 15 residues. The CDR3 DNA reads TGTGCCAGCAGTATAGGAGGAGGGGCGACCTACGAGCAGTACTTC. This encodes CASSIGGGATYEQYF.

The CDR3 DNA sequence: TGCGCCAGCAGCCTACTGGGTCAGGGCATCTACAATGAGCAGTTCTTC. Amino acids: CASSLLGQGIYNEQFF. The gene calls are TRBV4-1 and TRBJ2-1; D may be TRBD1 (5 bases). Germline V gene lookup returns CDR1 MGHRA and CDR2 YSYEKL. This CDR3 spans 16 amino acids. The V and J ends lost 4 bases and 3 bases respectively, with 16 bases between them.

The V call is TRBV10-2, the J call TRBJ2-1, with 12 bases that match TRBD1. CDR1 is WSHSY and CDR2 is SAAADI in the germline V gene. Trimming at V came to 7 bases and at J to 9 bases, leaving 10 bases not matched to a gene. The CDR3 is 15 amino acids. As DNA, the CDR3 is TGCGCCAGCATCGGGGTGGGGACAGGGGGCTTTGAGCAGTTCTTC. Protein product: CASIGVGTGGFEQFF.

The CDR3, as DNA: TGTGCCAGCAGTTACGAAAAGGAAGGGTATGGCTACACCTTC. It yields the protein CASSYEKEGYGYTF. The genes are TRBV6-5 and TRBJ1-2; D uncertain. CDR3 size: 14 residues. CDR1 and CDR2 from the germline V gene are MNHEY and SVGAGI. The V gene lost 2 bases and the J gene lost 5 bases, with 12 bases spanning the gap.

This clonotype was found a few times. The chain has TRBV30 and TRBJ1-5, with no clear D. Germline-derived CDR1 and CDR2 are GTSNPN and SVGIG (reference sequence). V lost 0 bases and J 3 bases, leaving 6 bases between the germline ends. The CDR3 runs 13 residues. CDR3 protein: CAWSVFYNQPQHF. The CDR3 DNA reads TGTGCCTGGAGTGTATTTTACAATCAGCCCCAGCATTTT.

This clonotype was counted ten times or more. J is TRBJ2-1 and V is TRBV12-3 or TRBV12-4; 11 bases map to TRBD1. The CDR3 runs 15 residues. The junction had 10 bases not matched to a gene; V was cut back by 3 bases and J by 12 bases. The CDR3 spells CASSFGTGGLGGQFF. Written as DNA, the CDR3 is TGTGCCAGCAGTTTCGGGACAGGGGGGTTAGGAGGGCAGTTCTTC.

This clonotype has only a few counts. This chain uses TRBV6-5 with TRBJ2-7; 11 bases line up with TRBD1. The CDR3 spans 16 residues. Germline V gives CDR1 MNHEY, CDR2 SVGAGI. V lost 3 bases and J lost 3; bases outside the gene matches: 7. For the CDR3, the DNA is TGTGCCAGCAGTTATGGACAGGGGGCCCTCCTCTACGAGCAGTACTTC. It is translated as CASSYGQGALLYEQYF.

As regards this clonotype: Germline and junction disagree at one end, which may indicate a read error. The chain combines TRBV7-9 with TRBJ2-7; 8 bases match TRBD2. The CDR3 has 15 residues. The germline V gene has CDR1 SEHNR and CDR2 FQNEAQ (reference sequence). The CDR3 spells CASTLMSGGPYEQYF. The CDR3 DNA follows: TGTGCCAGCACCTTAATGAGCGGGGGACCCTACGAGCAGTACTTC.

This chain joins TRBV20-1 and TRBJ2-3, with TRBD2 matching 11 bases. The germline V gene has CDR1 DFQATT and CDR2 SNEGSKA (reference sequence). This CDR3 is built from 17 residues. Trimming cost V 1 base and J 1 base; bases outside gene matches: 7. Here the CDR3 DNA reads TGCAGTGCTAGAGGAACGATGACTAGCGGGGGCACAGATACGCAGTATTTT. Residues: CSARGTMTSGGTDTQYF.

CDR3: CAISESTPEQFF. In DNA, the CDR3 is TGTGCCATCAGTGAGTCTACGCCAGAGCAGTTCTTC. J is TRBJ2-1 and V is TRBV10-3, with unresolved D. The CDR3 contains 12 residues. Trimming left V 0 bases short and J 10 bases short, with 7 bases between. Germline loops: CDR1 ENHRY, CDR2 SYGVKD.

This clonotype showed up just a few times. The J gene is TRBJ2-6, the V gene TRBV20-1, with no clear D. The CDR3 length is 14 residues. CDR1 DFQATT and CDR2 SNEGSKA come from the germline V gene (reference sequence). Trimming left V 6 bases short and J 2 bases short, with 11 bases between. The CDR3 DNA reads as TGCAGTGCCCCGGACGGCGCTGGGGCCAACGTCCTGACTTTC. The encoded protein is CSAPDGAGANVLTF.

The sample holds a few counts of this clonotype. The chain has TRBV7-9 and TRBJ2-2, with 7 bases identical to TRBD1. This CDR3 comprises 17 residues. The ends lost 5 bases at V and 3 bases at J; junction bases unmatched: 12. Per germline, CDR1 SEHNR and CDR2 FQNEAQ (reference sequence). The CDR3 sequence is CASSPPWGQRDTGELFF. CDR3 DNA: TGTGCCAGCAGCCCGCCGTGGGGACAGAGGGACACCGGGGAGCTGTTTTTT.

The V gene is TRBV6-2 or TRBV6-3, the J gene TRBJ2-7, with 10 bases lining up with TRBD2. Trimming cost V 5 bases and J 3 bases; bases outside gene matches: 7. The CDR3 has 15 amino acids. Looked up from germline, CDR1 is MNHEY and CDR2 is SVGEGT. The CDR3 DNA sequence: TGTGCCAGCAGTAAACCCCGGACTAGCGGCTACGAGCAGTACTTC. Translating it yields CASSKPRTSGYEQYF.

The chain is built from TRBV27 and TRBJ2-7, with D perhaps TRBD2 (6 bases). This CDR3 is built from 14 residues. The germline V gene encodes CDR1 MNHEY and CDR2 SMNVEV (reference sequence). V was shortened by 5 bases and J by 5 bases, with 16 bases between the two germline ends. The CDR3, as DNA: TGTGCCAGCAGTACCGACGGGGGACTCAACGAGCAGTACTTC. Translation gives CASSTDGGLNEQYF.

The CDR3 region is CSARQVGEQYF. The CDR3 DNA follows: TGCAGCGCCCGACAGGTGGGGGAGCAGTACTTC. The J gene is TRBJ2-7, the V gene TRBV29-1, with D tentatively TRBD1 (6 bases). Trimming left V 7 bases short and J 7 bases short, with 14 bases between. Germline CDR1 and CDR2: SQVTM and ANQGSEA. CDR3 length: 11 residues.

V gene TRBV4-1 combines with J gene TRBJ2-1, with D possibly matching TRBD2 (7 bases). This CDR3 region has 16 residues. Trimming shortened V by 3 bases and J by 8 bases, and 20 bases separated the two germline ends. Germline V gene sequence: CDR1 MGHRA, CDR2 YSYEKL. The CDR3 DNA reads TGCGCCAGCAGCCACAGAGGAGGGGGGGCTAGGGATGAGCAGTTCTTC. Its translation: CASSHRGGGARDEQFF.

This clonotype has more than one count but fewer than ten. V usage is TRBV6-1 and J usage is TRBJ2-1, with TRBD2 as a possible D gene (7 bases). Looked up from germline, CDR1 is MNHNS and CDR2 is SASEGT. Trimming pared 7 bases from V and 8 bases from J, leaving 27 bases between. CDR3 length equals 17 residues. As DNA, the CDR3 is TGTGCCAGCACCACATCGCGACGGGGGCAGCGGGGAGATGAGCAGTTCTTC. Its translation is CASTTSRRGQRGDEQFF.

This clonotype came up a few times. This rearrangement joins TRBV3-1 to TRBJ2-2; 9 positions agree with TRBD1. CDR1 is LGHDT and CDR2 is YNNKEL in the germline V gene (reference sequence). CDR3 length: 16 amino acids. The J segment lost 6 bases and the V segment lost 4 bases, leaving 9 bases of the junction unmatched. The CDR3, as DNA: TGTGCCAGCAGCCCCAGGACAGGGGCCTACCCCGGGGAGCTGTTTTTT. It codes for CASSPRTGAYPGELFF. The full variable domain, completed using reference TRBV3-1 and TRBJ2-2, is DTAVSQTPKYLVTQMGNDKSIKCEQNLGHDTMYWYKQDSKKFLKIMFSYNNKELIINETVPNRFSPKSPDKAHLNLHINSLELGDSAVYFCASSPRTGAYPGELFFGEGSRLTVL.